Described below is a single T cell receptor beta chain sequence and its context. This table comes from immunoSEQ multiplex PCR, and its TCRdb copy is limited to in-frame clones, with some not included. The repertoire holds tens of thousands of clones, with about 96% as singletons. The V gene end was trimmed by 4 bases and the J gene end by 3 bases; junction bases not matched to a gene: 7. The CDR3 extends over 15 amino acids. Germline assignment: CDR1 SGHRS and CDR2 YFSETQ. This sample was included in a study of cytomegalovirus exposure and HLA in healthy donors. The chain uses TRBV5-1 and TRBJ1-1; 9 bases are a match to TRBD1. The TCR sequence derives from a young man in good health and CMV-seropositive. The specimen sequenced was PBMCs. The CDR3 bases are TGCGCCAGCAGCGGAACAGGGGGCGCGGACACTGAAGCTTTCTTT. Translation: CASSGTGGADTEAFF.